The 25 T cell receptor beta chains below all came from one sample that was sequenced in a study of blood T cells in healthy people across ages. The authors ran a second PCR of about 6 to 11 cycles using a sample-barcoded 5' primer and a J-beta primer mix. MiXCR, applied by TCRdb to the 5' RACE reads, yields one record per CDR3 protein. This table holds 1.5 million to 2 million distinct CDR3 sequences, roughly 27% found once. Source material: blood. Receptors were obtained from a woman aged 25 to 39 in good health.

V gene TRBV28 combines with J gene TRBJ2-3; TRBD2 is a possible D gene (5 bases). From germline, CDR1 is MDHEN and CDR2 SYDVKM. Trimming took off 7 bases at V and 0 bases at J, with 17 bases between the two ends. CDR3 length equals 16 residues. CDR3 in amino acids: CASKGGSAGSTDTQYF. The CDR3 coding sequence is TGTGCCAGCAAGGGTGGTTCGGCGGGTAGCACAGATACGCAGTATTTT.

This clonotype was detected a few times. The chain links TRBV20-1 to TRBJ2-7, with 12 bases lining up with TRBD2. The J segment lost 5 bases and the V segment lost 6 bases, leaving 14 bases of the junction unmatched. CDR3 length: 16 amino acids. Germline assignment: CDR1 DFQATT and CDR2 SNEGSKA (reference sequence). CDR3 sequence reads: CSAPSTSGSSYNEQYF. The CDR3 DNA is TGCAGTGCGCCCTCGACTAGCGGGAGTTCCTACAACGAGCAGTACTTC.

The gene calls are TRBV7-9 and TRBJ1-5; TRBD1 aligns across 8 bases. The CDR3 sequence is 15 residues long. V was pared by 4 bases and J by 6 bases, with 8 bases of the junction left unmatched. The germline gives CDR1 SEHNR, CDR2 FQNEAQ (reference sequence). The CDR3 loop is CASSSDREQSQPQHF. As DNA, the CDR3 is TGTGCCAGCAGCTCGGACAGGGAACAAAGTCAGCCCCAGCATTTT.

This clonotype appeared a few times. The chain couples TRBV5-5 to TRBJ2-1; D is perhaps TRBD1 (6 bases). CDR1 is SGHKS, CDR2 YYEKEE, per germline (reference sequence). Deletions cut 0 bases from V and 15 bases from J, with 19 bases between. The CDR3 runs 14 residues. The CDR3 spells CASSLGPLTGNAFF. CDR3 sequence (DNA): TGTGCCAGCAGCTTGGGGCCCCTTACAGGGAATGCGTTCTTC.

The CDR3 nucleotides read TGTGCCAGCAGCCGGGAGCCCACCGGGGAGCTGTTTTTT. It translates to CASSREPTGELFF. This chain joins TRBV2 and TRBJ2-2; D might be TRBD2 (6 bases). The CDR3 has 13 amino acids. Germline CDR1 SNHLY, CDR2 FYNNEI. Trimming cost V 6 bases and J 4 bases, with 9 bases left between them.

The chain employs TRBV11-2 and TRBJ2-5; D remains unclear. The tail of the sequence fits TRBJ2-7 better, so the J call may be wrong. Germline loops: CDR1 SGHAT, CDR2 FQNNGV. CDR3 length: 14 residues. The CDR3 protein is CASSLLLISDEQYF. The CDR3 region has the DNA TGTGCCAGCAGCTTATTACTGATATCGGACGAGCAGTACTTC.

This clonotype showed up just a few times. At one end, the junction sequence differs from germline, possibly due to a read error. V and J are TRBV5-1 and TRBJ2-3, with D unclear. The germline gives CDR1 SGHRS, CDR2 YFSETQ. The CDR3 contains 14 residues. DNA for the CDR3: TGTGCCAGCAGCTTAGAGTTTAGCACAGATACGCAGTATTTT. This sequence encodes CASSLEFSTDTQYF. Complete variable domain (other parts from reference TRBV5-1 and TRBJ2-3): KAGVTQTPRYLIKTRGQQVTLSCSPISGHRSVSWYQQTPGQGLQFLFEYFSETQRNKGNFPGRFSGRQFSNSRSEMNVSTLELGDSALYLCASSLEFSTDTQYFGPGTRLTVL.

This clonotype was detected ten times or more. The gene calls are TRBV7-2 and TRBJ2-1; 8 positions agree with TRBD1. Germline trimming cut 5 bases from V and 7 bases from J; bases unmatched to any gene: 16. The CDR3 spans 17 residues. Germline CDR1 reads SGHTA; CDR2 reads FQGNSA. CDR3: CASSPRKTGAFTNEQFF. The CDR3 DNA reads TGTGCCAGCAGCCCACGTAAGACAGGGGCTTTCACGAATGAGCAGTTCTTC.

This clonotype was observed a handful of times. The chain employs TRBV19 and TRBJ2-7; D call uncertain. Trimming removed 3 bases from V and 5 bases from J, with 17 bases in between. The germline V gene has CDR1 LNHDA and CDR2 SQIVND (reference sequence). This CDR3 has 15 amino acids. The CDR3 nucleotides read TGTGCCAGTAGTATGGCCGCGGCGGTGATCCACGAGCAGTACTTC. Translation gives CASSMAAAVIHEQYF. Looking up the rest from reference TRBV19 and TRBJ2-7 gives the full variable domain: DGGITQSPKYLFRKEGQNVTLSCEQNLNHDAMYWYRQDPGQGLRLIYYSQIVNDFQKGDIAEGYSVSREKKESFPLTVTSAQKNPTAFYLCASSMAAAVIHEQYFGPGTRLTVT.

This chain joins TRBV11-2 and TRBJ2-1, with 12 nucleotides matching TRBD2. The junction had 9 bases not matched to a gene; V was cut back by 5 bases and J by 4 bases. The CDR3 extends over 17 amino acids. Germline CDR1 and CDR2: SGHAT and FQNNGV. The CDR3 region is CASSILPLAGGYNEQFF. The CDR3 coding sequence is TGTGCCAGCAGCATCCTACCACTAGCGGGAGGATACAATGAGCAGTTCTTC.

This clonotype was picked up many times. The chain links TRBV20-1 to TRBJ2-5; 9 bases match TRBD2. CDR3 size: 14 residues. CDR1 and CDR2 (germline): DFQATT, SNEGSKA (reference sequence). With V trimmed by 6 bases and J by 5 bases, 10 bases remained unmatched. The CDR3 is CSAVELAGTETQYF. The CDR3 bases are TGCAGTGCAGTAGAACTAGCGGGTACCGAGACCCAGTACTTC.

Regarding this clonotype: The junction differs from germline at one of its ends, possibly a read error. The genes are TRBV7-2 and TRBJ2-5; D is possibly TRBD1 (5 bases). The germline V gene encodes CDR1 SGHTA and CDR2 FQGNSA. The CDR3 totals 15 residues. The CDR3 loop is CAGSFDSQIQETQYF. The DNA for the CDR3 is TGTGCCGGCAGCTTCGACAGTCAGATTCAAGAGACCCAGTACTTC.

Comments on this clonotype: Since a much larger clone is just one base distant, this may be a read error. The J gene is TRBJ2-1, the V gene TRBV4-3; 11 bases agree with TRBD1. V shed 0 bases and J 10 bases; nucleotides not matched to a gene: 11. The CDR3 is made up of 17 amino acids. Per germline, CDR1 LGHNA and CDR2 YSLEER. Written as DNA, the CDR3 is TGCGCCAGCAGCCAAGACTCCGGGACAGGGGGTCTAAAAGAGCAGTTCTTC. Encoded protein: CASSQDSGTGGLKEQFF.

In its sample, this clonotype was seen a few times. The V gene is TRBV12-3 or TRBV12-4, the J gene TRBJ2-7; 8 bases fit TRBD2. V shed 6 bases, J shed 6 bases, and the junction held 10 bases outside the gene matches. The CDR3 spans 14 residues. The DNA of the CDR3 is TGTGCCAGCAGCCCCGGGGCGGGAGGCCCCGAGCAGTACTTC. Translating gives CASSPGAGGPEQYF.

This clonotype appeared a few times. The rearrangement uses TRBV7-2 and TRBJ2-5; 9 bases align to TRBD1. CDR1 is SGHTA, CDR2 FQGNSA, per germline. With V trimmed by 3 bases and J by 4 bases, 9 bases remained unmatched. The CDR3 runs to 16 residues. CDR3 DNA sequence: TGTGCCAGCAGCTTCCGGACAGGGGAGCGAGGAGAGACCCAGTACTTC. It specifies CASSFRTGERGETQYF. Full variable domain (rest looked up from reference TRBV7-2 and TRBJ2-5): GAGVSQSPSNKVTEKGKDVELRCDPISGHTALYWYRQSLGQGLEFLIYFQGNSAPDKSGLPSDRFSAERTGGSVSTLTIQRTQQEDSAVYLCASSFRTGERGETQYFGPGTRLLVL.

Comment on this clonotype: This is likely a read error, given that the CDR3 carries no conserved phenylalanine or tryptophan at its end. This chain joins TRBV3-1 and TRBJ2-1; TRBD1 might be the D (6 bases). This CDR3 is built from 14 residues. V lost 0 bases, J lost 9 bases, and 12 bases lay in between. The V gene's germline CDR1 is LGHDT and CDR2 YNNKEL (reference sequence). The CDR3 spells CASSQDLGAREQFV. Written as DNA, the CDR3 is TGTGCCAGCAGCCAAGATCTGGGGGCTCGTGAGCAGTTCGTC.

CDR3 bases: TGTGCCAGCAGCGGACCCGGGACTAGCGGTAGAGAGCAGTACTTC. It codes for CASSGPGTSGREQYF. This chain uses TRBV11-2 with TRBJ2-7, with TRBD2 identical over 11 bases. Germline CDR1 and CDR2: SGHAT and FQNNGV. CDR3 length equals 15 residues. V lost 5 bases, J lost 7 bases, and 10 bases stayed unmatched.

In this sample, this clonotype turned up a few times. Possible read error: a much larger clone is one base away. The V gene is TRBV4-3, the J gene TRBJ2-6, with D possibly TRBD1 on 6 matching bases. The germline gives CDR1 LGHNA, CDR2 YSLEER. V lost 10 bases and J 8 bases, leaving 12 bases between the germline ends. The CDR3 sequence is 12 residues long. This CDR3 reads CATGQGTNVLTF. In nucleotides, the CDR3 is TGCGCCACGGGTCAGGGGACCAACGTCCTGACTTTC.

This clonotype occurred many times. The chain combines TRBV24-1 with TRBJ2-5; 13 positions match TRBD2. J was trimmed by 1 base and V by 6 bases; bases with no gene match: 4. The CDR3 length is 16 residues. CDR1 KGHDR and CDR2 SFDVKD come from the germline V gene. The CDR3 nucleotides read TGTGCCACCAGTTGGGGGACTAGCGGGGCCCAAGAGACCCAGTACTTC. Translation gives CATSWGTSGAQETQYF.

A single count supports this clonotype. CDR3 sequence (DNA): TGTGCCAGCAGCGACCGGGACAGCCTCTCCTACGAGCAGTACTTC. This codes for CASSDRDSLSYEQYF. The rearrangement links TRBV7-2 to TRBJ2-7, with 7 bases identical to TRBD1. The CDR3 has 15 amino acids. J gave up 0 bases and V 5 bases, and 7 bases lay outside the gene matches. CDR1 is SGHTA, CDR2 FQGNSA, per germline. Full variable domain (missing parts from reference TRBV7-2 and TRBJ2-7): GAGVSQSPSNKVTEKGKDVELRCDPISGHTALYWYRQSLGQGLEFLIYFQGNSAPDKSGLPSDRFSAERTGGSVSTLTIQRTQQEDSAVYLCASSDRDSLSYEQYFGPGTRLTVT.

The table lists this clonotype with a count of one. The chain uses TRBV20-1 and TRBJ1-2; 7 bases agree with TRBD1. CDR1 and CDR2 from the germline V gene are DFQATT and SNEGSKA (reference sequence). After removal of 3 bases from V and 6 bases from J, the junction contained 7 bases not matched to a gene. The length of the CDR3 is 13 residues. The CDR3 protein is CSASLWQGDGYTF. The DNA for the CDR3 is TGCAGTGCTAGTTTATGGCAGGGGGATGGCTACACCTTC.

The J gene is TRBJ2-1, the V gene TRBV9; D not certain. The V end was cut by 4 bases, the J end by 7 bases, with 15 bases between. The CDR3 loop spans 14 amino acids. Germline lookup yields CDR1 SGDLS and CDR2 YYNGEE. The DNA of the CDR3 is TGTGCCAGCAGCCCTAGACGGAAGGCGAATGAGCAGTTCTTC. It encodes CASSPRRKANEQFF. The entire variable domain, with the rest obtained from reference TRBV9 and TRBJ2-1, is as follows: DSGVTQTPKHLITATGQRVTLRCSPRSGDLSVYWYQQSLDQGLQFLIQYYNGEERAKGNILERFSAQQFPDLHSELNLSSLELGDSALYFCASSPRRKANEQFFGPGTRLTVL.

The chain combines TRBV28 with TRBJ1-6, with a weak D call TRBD1 (6 bases). This CDR3 has 16 residues. CDR1 and CDR2 from the germline V gene are MDHEN and SYDVKM. Between the trimmed V and J ends, which lost 1 base and 5 bases, there was a span of 12 bases. The CDR3 protein is CASSLLGGRDNSPLHF. CDR3 bases: TGTGCCAGCAGTTTATTGGGGGGCCGCGATAATTCACCCCTCCACTTT.

CDR3 region: CASSLFGLAGAPTDTQYF. The CDR3 DNA reads TGTGCCAGCAGTTTATTCGGACTAGCGGGGGCGCCCACAGATACGCAGTATTTT. This chain uses TRBV28 with TRBJ2-3; 13 bases are shared with TRBD2. There are 18 residues in the CDR3. V dropped 1 base and J dropped 2; count of bases not matched to a gene: 6. Germline assignment: CDR1 MDHEN and CDR2 SYDVKM.

Comments on this clonotype: The junction and the germline gene differ at one end; a read error may be behind it. The chain has TRBV12-3 or TRBV12-4 and TRBJ2-3, with 8 bases matching TRBD1. The J call may be in error: the DNA end matches TRBJ2-7 better. The CDR3 length is 15 residues. The DNA for the CDR3 is TGTACCAGCGGATCGTGGACAGGGAACGCAGATACGCAGTACTTC. Translation gives CTSGSWTGNADTQYF.